These 11 T cell receptor beta chains share one sample of origin, sequenced in a study of cytomegalovirus exposure and HLA in healthy donors. The primer mix had 60 Vbeta and 13 Jbeta primers. The data were produced by immunoSEQ multiplex PCR, yet TCRdb's version contains in-frame clones alone and is incomplete. There are 150,000 to 200,000 clones in the sample; 75% occur only once, and around 7.7% lies in the top ten. Sequencing was carried out using PBMCs. Every receptor here comes from a woman aged 40 to 50 in good health and CMV-seropositive.

V usage is TRBV19 and J usage is TRBJ1-4; no reliable D call. The V end lost 3 bases, the J end lost 7 bases, and 12 bases lay between the germline ends. The CDR3 is 14 amino acids. Germline CDR1 reads LNHDA; CDR2 reads SQIVND (reference sequence). In nucleotides, the CDR3 is TGTGCCAGTAGTATTCTCCTCCCGAGTGAAAAACTGTTTTTT. Translation: CASSILLPSEKLFF.

The gene calls are TRBV25-1 and TRBJ2-1; a weak D match, TRBD2 (6 bases). This CDR3 has 15 residues. Between the trimmed V and J ends, which lost 3 bases and 4 bases, there was a span of 13 bases. Per the germline V gene, CDR1 is MGHDK and CDR2 is SYGVNS. The CDR3 loop reads CASSDTGTPYNEQFF. CDR3 coding DNA: TGTGCCAGCAGTGATACCGGGACTCCTTACAATGAGCAGTTCTTC.

This chain's CDR3 is CASSLGQPSSYEQYF. The CDR3 DNA sequence: TGTGCCAGCAGTTTGGGACAGCCGAGCTCCTACGAGCAGTACTTC. The J gene is TRBJ2-7, the V gene TRBV6-5; TRBD1 aligns across 7 bases. V was clipped by 4 bases and J by 0 bases; unmatched bases: 6. This CDR3 is 15 amino acids long. Germline values: CDR1 MNHEY, CDR2 SVGAGI.

The V call is TRBV19, the J call TRBJ1-2, with 7 bases that match TRBD1. The CDR3 covers 12 residues. The germline V gene encodes CDR1 LNHDA and CDR2 SQIVND (reference sequence). V shed 2 bases and J 6 bases; nucleotides not matched to a gene: 0. CDR3 sequence: CASSITGDGYTF. The CDR3 nucleotides are TGTGCCAGTAGTATAACAGGGGATGGCTACACCTTC. The full variable domain, its missing parts supplied by reference TRBV19 and TRBJ1-2, is DGGITQSPKYLFRKEGQNVTLSCEQNLNHDAMYWYRQDPGQGLRLIYYSQIVNDFQKGDIAEGYSVSREKKESFPLTVTSAQKNPTAFYLCASSITGDGYTFGSGTRLTVV.

The chain's CDR3 is CASSSGSNQPQHF. In nucleotides, the CDR3 is TGTGCCAGCAGCTCCGGGAGCAATCAGCCCCAGCATTTT. The gene calls are TRBV7-2 and TRBJ1-5; D is ambiguous. The CDR3 covers 13 residues. Germline loops: CDR1 SGHTA, CDR2 FQGNSA. The V and J ends lost 4 bases and 1 base respectively, with 5 bases between them.

V is TRBV28 and J is TRBJ1-1, with D tentatively TRBD1 (5 bases). The CDR3 runs 16 residues. Germline CDR1 reads MDHEN; CDR2 reads SYDVKM. Trimming removed 2 bases at V and 0 bases at J, with 13 bases between. The DNA of the CDR3 is TGTGCCAGCAGTTTAGGGGCCGCTTCGATGAACACTGAAGCTTTCTTT. Translating gives CASSLGAASMNTEAFF.

This chain uses TRBV2 with TRBJ1-4; 10 positions agree with TRBD1. CDR3 length equals 16 residues. J was trimmed by 2 bases and V by 4 bases; bases with no gene match: 4. CDR1 and CDR2 from the germline V gene are SNHLY and FYNNEI. CDR3 nucleotide sequence: TGTGCCAGCAGTGTCCGACAGGGGGCGACTAATGAAAAACTGTTTTTT. Its protein is CASSVRQGATNEKLFF. The whole variable domain, remainder taken from reference TRBV2 and TRBJ1-4, is EPEVTQTPSHQVTQMGQEVILRCVPISNHLYFYWYRQILGQKVEFLVSFYNNEISEKSEIFDDQFSVERPDGSNFTLKIRSTKLEDSAMYFCASSVRQGATNEKLFFGSGTQLSVL.

This chain's CDR3 is CASSIVFQGGAEAFF. The DNA for the CDR3 is TGTGCCAGTAGTATAGTTTTTCAGGGAGGCGCTGAAGCTTTCTTT. The chain joins TRBV19 to TRBJ1-1; a possible D gene is TRBD1 (5 bases). The CDR3 is 15 residues long. Trimming pared 1 base from V and 6 bases from J, leaving 15 bases between. Germline CDR1 and CDR2: LNHDA and SQIVND (reference sequence).

This rearrangement joins TRBV7-9 to TRBJ2-2, with TRBD2 matching 7 bases. The CDR3 is 13 residues long. Germline assignment: CDR1 SEHNR and CDR2 FQNEAQ (reference sequence). V was pared by 5 bases and J by 5 bases, with 2 bases of the junction left unmatched. CDR3 DNA: TGTGCCAGCAGCCCAGCGGGGACCGGGGAGCTGTTTTTT. This codes for CASSPAGTGELFF.

J is TRBJ1-2 and V is TRBV6-1; 7 nucleotides align to TRBD1. V lost 3 bases and J lost 4; bases outside the gene matches: 2. The germline V gene has CDR1 MNHNS and CDR2 SASEGT. The CDR3 is 13 residues long. CDR3: CASSEEGAYGYTF. The CDR3 bases are TGTGCCAGCAGTGAGGAGGGGGCCTATGGCTACACCTTC.

The chain is built from TRBV2 and TRBJ2-7, with D possibly TRBD1 on 7 matching bases. CDR3 length equals 13 residues. The germline V gene encodes CDR1 SNHLY and CDR2 FYNNEI. V lost 7 bases and J 7 bases, leaving 17 bases between the germline ends. CDR3 nucleotide sequence: TGTGCCAGCACCCAGGGGGGTTATGAGGAGCAGTACTTC. The encoded protein is CASTQGGYEEQYF.